The text below deals with one TCR beta chain. The data originate from a study of cytomegalovirus exposure and HLA in healthy donors. Primers: 60 Vbeta forward and 13 Jbeta reverse. Measured with immunoSEQ multiplex PCR; TCRdb has only the in-frame clones, and not every one. The repertoire holds 85,000 to 100,000 clones, with roughly nine tenths as singletons. Germline assignment: CDR1 MGHRA and CDR2 YSYEKL. J gave up 3 bases and V 4 bases, and 20 bases lay outside the gene matches. The CDR3 runs 19 residues. This receptor was taken from a young man in good health and CMV-seropositive. The sequenced sample consisted of PBMCs. V is TRBV4-1 and J is TRBJ2-7; the match to TRBD2 covers 8 bases. CDR3 in amino acids: CASSRGRGPAGVTYYEQYF. The CDR3 DNA reads TGCGCCAGCAGCCGTGGGCGGGGCCCAGCGGGAGTTACTTACTACGAGCAGTACTTC.